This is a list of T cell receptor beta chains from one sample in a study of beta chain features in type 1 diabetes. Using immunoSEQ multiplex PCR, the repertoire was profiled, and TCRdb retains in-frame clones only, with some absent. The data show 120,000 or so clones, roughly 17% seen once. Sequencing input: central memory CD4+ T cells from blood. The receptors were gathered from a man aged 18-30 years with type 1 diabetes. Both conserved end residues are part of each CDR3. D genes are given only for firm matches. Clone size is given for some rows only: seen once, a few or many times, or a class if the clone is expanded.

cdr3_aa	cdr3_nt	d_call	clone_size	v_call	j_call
CGIDGRENSPEKLFF	TGTGGAATTGACGGTAGGGAGAATTCGCCCGAAAAACTGTTTTTT	-	-	TRBV30	TRBJ1-4
CASSEGGTSASYEQYF	TGTGCCAGCAGTGAAGGTGGTACTAGCGCATCCTACGAGCAGTACTTC	TRBD2	few	TRBV25-1	TRBJ2-7
CASGPRVTDTQYF	TGTGCCTCGGGGCCGCGGGTCACAGATACGCAGTATTTT	-	few	TRBV2	TRBJ2-3
CASSLSQGARGAQYF	TGTGCCAGCAGCTTAAGCCAGGGGGCCCGGGGGGCCCAGTACTTC	-	few	TRBV7-2	TRBJ2-5
CASSLGSGIAKNIQYF	TGTGCCAGCAGCTTAGGTAGCGGGATAGCCAAAAACATTCAGTACTTC	TRBD2	-	TRBV7-9	TRBJ2-4
CASSVQGAGTQETQYF	TGTGCCAGCAGCGTACAGGGGGCCGGCACCCAAGAGACCCAGTACTTC	TRBD1	few	TRBV7-2	TRBJ2-5
CASSWPRGPETQYF	TGTGCCAGCAGTTGGCCCCGGGGGCCAGAGACCCAGTACTTC	-	-	TRBV28	TRBJ2-5
CASSLTGLTGELFF	TGCGCCAGCAGCTTGACAGGACTCACCGGGGAGCTGTTTTTT	-	few	TRBV5-1	TRBJ2-2
CASSRGEGNQPQHF	TGTGCCAGCAGCCGCGGGGAAGGCAATCAGCCCCAGCATTTT	-	-	TRBV14	TRBJ1-5
CASSEPREANYGYTF	TGTGCCAGCAGTGAACCCAGGGAGGCTAACTATGGCTACACCTTC	-	many	TRBV2	TRBJ1-2
CSVPGQRNYNEQFF	TGCAGCGTCCCCGGGCAACGAAACTACAATGAGCAGTTCTTC	-	few	TRBV29-1	TRBJ2-1
CAWSLMPGLAENTGELFF	TGTGCCTGGAGTCTAATGCCCGGACTAGCGGAGAACACCGGGGAGCTGTTTTTT	TRBD2	-	TRBV30	TRBJ2-2
CAWSVFGTANTEAFF	TGTGCCTGGAGTGTATTTGGGACTGCGAACACTGAAGCTTTCTTT	-	few	TRBV30	TRBJ1-1
CASSVGGGGNTIYF	TGTGCCAGCAGCGTAGGTGGGGGTGGAAACACCATATATTTT	-	-	TRBV9	TRBJ1-3
CASSQEQDAGNQPQHF	TGCGCCAGCAGCCAAGAACAGGATGCTGGCAATCAGCCCCAGCATTTT	-	once	TRBV4-3	TRBJ1-5
CASSPWDSFQPQHF	TGTGCCAGCAGTCCCTGGGACTCTTTCCAGCCCCAGCATTTT	-	-	TRBV28	TRBJ1-5
CSAPGLSEQFF	TGCAGTGCCCCAGGACTGAGTGAGCAGTTCTTC	-	few	TRBV20-1	TRBJ2-1
CATTGTGVNEAFF	TGTGCCACTACCGGGACAGGAGTGAATGAAGCTTTCTTT	TRBD1	-	TRBV10-3	TRBJ1-1
CATSRDIYSNSGANVLTF	TGTGCCACCAGCAGAGATATATACAGCAACTCTGGGGCCAACGTCCTGACTTTC	-	few	TRBV15	TRBJ2-6
CASTTGDGHNEQFF	TGTGCCAGCACAACAGGGGACGGCCACAATGAGCAGTTCTTC	TRBD1	-	TRBV6-5	TRBJ2-1
CASSSTVITTNTEAFF	TGTGCCAGCAGCTCTACCGTTATTACCACGAACACTGAAGCTTTCTTT	-	-	TRBV7-9	TRBJ1-1
CSVAGGNTEAFF	TGCAGCGTTGCTGGGGGGAACACTGAAGCTTTCTTT	-	many	TRBV29-1	TRBJ1-1
CASSIGAQNTEAFF	TGTGCCAGTAGTATAGGGGCACAGAACACTGAAGCTTTCTTT	-	few	TRBV19	TRBJ1-1
CASSLDGVGTGLMNTEAFF	TGTGCCAGCAGCTTAGATGGGGTCGGGACAGGGCTCATGAACACTGAAGCTTTCTTT	TRBD1	-	TRBV11-2	TRBJ1-1
CASSQWVGGSGNTEAFF	TGCGCCAGCAGCCAGTGGGTTGGGGGCTCAGGGAACACTGAAGCTTTCTTT	-	few	TRBV4-3	TRBJ1-1
CASSLGLTGGVQETQYF	TGTGCCAGCAGCTTAGGACTTACAGGGGGGGTCCAAGAGACCCAGTACTTC	-	-	TRBV13	TRBJ2-5
CASERQWNTGELFF	TGTGCCAGCGAAAGGCAATGGAACACCGGGGAGCTGTTTTTT	-	few	TRBV21-1	TRBJ2-2
CASSLEYPGIGTSYEQYF	TGTGCCAGCAGCTTAGAGTATCCCGGGATAGGAACTTCTTACGAGCAGTACTTC	-	few	TRBV7-2	TRBJ2-7
CAWSVSGGYLTQYF	TGTGCCTGGAGTGTAAGTGGCGGTTATCTTACGCAGTATTTT	-	-	TRBV30	TRBJ2-3
CASSQTTSGTYNEQFF	TGTGCCAGCAGCCAAACTACTAGCGGGACTTACAATGAGCAGTTCTTC	TRBD2	few	TRBV4-2	TRBJ2-1
CASSSTGGRGTQYF	TGTGCCAGCAGTTCAACAGGGGGTCGCGGGACCCAGTACTTC	TRBD1	few	TRBV27	TRBJ2-5
CASSLEGVYEQYF	TGCGCCAGCAGCTTGGAAGGTGTCTACGAGCAGTACTTC	-	-	TRBV5-1	TRBJ2-7
CASSAAGGRTDTQYF	TGTGCCAGCAGTGCGGCGGGGGGCCGTACAGATACGCAGTATTTT	TRBD2	-	TRBV6-1	TRBJ2-3
CASSLNPPAGWGEQYF	TGTGCCAGCAGCCTGAACCCTCCAGCGGGTTGGGGGGAGCAGTACTTC	-	few	TRBV5-8	TRBJ2-7
CASSNRPIQETQYF	TGTGCCAGTAGTAACCGGCCAATCCAAGAGACCCAGTACTTC	-	-	TRBV19	TRBJ2-5
CASSEQLAGVGDLFEQYF	TGTGCCAGCAGTGAACAACTAGCGGGAGTTGGGGATCTTTTCGAGCAGTACTTC	TRBD2	-	TRBV6-1	TRBJ2-7
CASNVLIGANVLTF	TGTGCCAGCAACGTCCTGATTGGGGCCAACGTCCTGACTTTC	-	-	TRBV2	TRBJ2-6
CIPTGGSKNEQFF	TGCATCCCGACTGGGGGCAGTAAGAATGAGCAGTTCTTC	-	few	TRBV29-1	TRBJ2-1
CASSLAGGGPSETQYF	TGTGCCAGCAGCTTAGCCGGAGGGGGGCCTTCGGAGACCCAGTACTTC	-	few	TRBV7-2	TRBJ2-5
CASSMRQGPFNEKLFF	TGTGCCAGCAGCATGAGACAGGGGCCCTTTAATGAAAAACTGTTTTTT	TRBD1	-	TRBV7-8	TRBJ1-4
CASSPFPSSTDTQYF	TGTGCCAGCTCACCATTTCCTAGTTCCACAGATACGCAGTATTTT	-	-	TRBV18	TRBJ2-3
CASSFLGLSSHGYTF	TGTGCCAGCAGTTTCTTGGGTCTAAGTAGTCATGGCTACACCTTC	-	many	TRBV28	TRBJ1-2
CASSATVQYNEQFF	TGTGCCAGCAGTGCCACTGTTCAGTACAATGAGCAGTTCTTC	-	-	TRBV25-1	TRBJ2-1
CASGGGSYNEQFF	TGTGCCAGCGGCGGGGGTTCCTACAATGAGCAGTTCTTC	TRBD2	few	TRBV7-3	TRBJ2-1
CASSFHPGSTDTQYF	TGTGCCAGCAGCTTCCATCCTGGGAGCACAGATACGCAGTATTTT	-	few	TRBV5-6	TRBJ2-3
CASSLSTSRSGELFF	TGCGCCAGCAGCTTGAGCACCTCCCGGTCCGGGGAGCTGTTTTTT	-	once	TRBV5-1	TRBJ2-2
CASRTVGRGTEAFF	TGTGCCAGTAGAACGGTTGGGCGGGGCACTGAAGCTTTCTTT	-	few	TRBV19	TRBJ1-1
CASSYPTSWTGNTIYF	TGTGCCAGCAGTTACCCCACGTCTTGGACTGGAAACACCATATATTTT	-	few	TRBV6-6	TRBJ1-3
CASSRTGTDTQYF	TGTGCCAGCTCACGGACGGGCACAGATACGCAGTATTTT	-	-	TRBV18	TRBJ2-3
CASSPESTQYF	TGTGCCAGCAGCCCTGAGAGTACGCAGTATTTT	-	-	TRBV7-2	TRBJ2-3
CASSVWGSLTDTQYF	TGTGCCAGCAGTGTGTGGGGCAGCCTCACAGATACGCAGTATTTT	-	few	TRBV25-1	TRBJ2-3
CASSQPGQGLTNEKLFF	TGTGCCAGCAGCCAACCGGGACAGGGGCTTACTAATGAAAAACTGTTTTTT	TRBD1	-	TRBV4-2	TRBJ1-4
CASSPPSSGETQYF	TGTGCCAGCTCACCACCGTCTTCCGGGGAGACCCAGTACTTC	-	-	TRBV18	TRBJ2-5
CASSWGRDPIETQYF	TGTGCCAGCAGCTGGGGGCGTGACCCAATCGAGACCCAGTACTTC	-	-	TRBV5-6	TRBJ2-5
CASSATSIEQFF	TGTGCCAGCAGCGCCACTAGTATCGAGCAGTTCTTC	-	-	TRBV7-9	TRBJ2-1
CASSSNSGESYNEQFF	TGTGCCAGCAGCTCCAATAGCGGTGAGTCCTACAATGAGCAGTTCTTC	-	few	TRBV7-2	TRBJ2-1
CASSLGGIETQYF	TGTGCCAGCAGCTTGGGAGGGATAGAGACCCAGTACTTC	-	-	TRBV5-6	TRBJ2-5